This T cell receptor (beta chain) was captured by sequencing in a study of blood T cell repertoires in COVID-19. Study background: The samples span acute and convalescent COVID-19 from the United States, Italy and Spain. From T cells, B-cell-depleted T cells, or PBMCs came the material, which was cDNA or gDNA.

The study recruited people aged about 18 to 90 years across approximately 24 US areas. Repertoires were generated with immunoSEQ multiplex PCR, while TCRdb's copy carries only in-frame clones and drops some. The repertoire holds around 250,000 clones, with roughly nine tenths as singletons. With V trimmed by 5 bases and J by 6 bases, 1 base remained unmatched. The CDR3 is 13 amino acids. Germline values: CDR1 SGHAT, CDR2 FQNNGV. The clonotype was recovered from a human donor in a cohort exposed to, infected with or recovered from COVID-19 (not recorded which). The donor label of this sample is uncertain. Sequenced material: PBMCs or T cells enriched from blood (not recorded which). This chain uses TRBV11-2 with TRBJ1-4, with 9 positions matching TRBD1. The CDR3: CASSRDRDEKLFF. The DNA for the CDR3 is TGTGCCAGCAGCCGGGACAGGGATGAAAAACTGTTTTTT.